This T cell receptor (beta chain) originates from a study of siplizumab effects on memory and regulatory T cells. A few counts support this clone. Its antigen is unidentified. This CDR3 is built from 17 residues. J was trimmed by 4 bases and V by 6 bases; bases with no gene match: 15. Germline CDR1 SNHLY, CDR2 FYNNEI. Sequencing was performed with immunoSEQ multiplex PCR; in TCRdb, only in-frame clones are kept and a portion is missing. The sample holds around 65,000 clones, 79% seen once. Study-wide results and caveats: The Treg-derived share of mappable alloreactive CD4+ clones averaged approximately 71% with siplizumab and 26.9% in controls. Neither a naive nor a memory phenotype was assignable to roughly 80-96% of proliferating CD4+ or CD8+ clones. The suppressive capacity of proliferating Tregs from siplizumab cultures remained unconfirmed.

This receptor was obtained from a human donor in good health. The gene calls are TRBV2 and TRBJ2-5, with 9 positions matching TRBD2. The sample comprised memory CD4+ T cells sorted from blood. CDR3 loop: CASRLGSGTSSIETQYF. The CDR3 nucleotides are TGTGCCAGCAGACTAGGCTCCGGGACTAGCTCGATAGAGACCCAGTACTTC.